A few counts support the clone carrying this TCR beta chain. Its antigen remains unknown. The data derive from a study of beta chain features in type 1 diabetes. The study's findings and limits: Among type 1 diabetes patients, VDJ junctions had fewer insertions and more deletions. Compared to healthy donors, patients appeared to have naive, central memory and Treg TCRB repertoires that were more alike. People with Type 1 diabetes carried modestly yet significantly shorter TCRB CDR3s in all four CD4+ subsets.

The length of the CDR3 is 14 residues. CDR1 SGHDN and CDR2 FVKESK come from the germline V gene. V was clipped by 5 bases and J by 6 bases; unmatched bases: 7. Sequenced material consisted of expressed TCRB transcripts (all of the isolated RNA was reverse transcribed). The assay was immunoSEQ multiplex PCR, and TCRdb's table has in-frame clones only and misses some. This sample yields under 200,000 clones, of which about 8.1% are seen a single time; around 0.5% belongs to the top ten. Material: central memory CD4+ T cells from blood. This receptor was taken from a woman in her late teens or twenties with type 1 diabetes. The rearrangement joins TRBV14 to TRBJ2-4, with 7 nucleotides matching TRBD2. CDR3 in amino acids: CASSETGGVNIQYF. In DNA form, the CDR3 reads TGTGCCAGCAGCGAAACGGGGGGAGTAAACATTCAGTACTTC.